This is a list of T cell receptor beta chains from one sample in a study of T-cell memory formation after mild COVID-19. TCRdb re-called the 5' RACE reads with MiXCR, one entry per CDR3 protein. The table lists hundreds of thousands of distinct CDR3 sequences, 18% of them singletons. Sequencing was carried out using PBMCs or a T cell subset sorted from them (not recorded which). Receptors originate from an adult woman who had mild COVID-19 (a few samples of this study predate the infection). Cell type and time point are not known. The CDR3 runs from the conserved cysteine through the conserved F or W. A D gene is named only where the DNA matches it firmly. Size tells how often a clone was seen (once, few, many) or the class of an expanded clone, and some rows leave it out.

size	V	D	J	CDR3	DNA
few	TRBV4-3	TRBD2	TRBJ2-7	CASSRGLVGEQYF	TGCGCCAGCAGCCGGGGACTAGTCGGTGAGCAGTACTTC
many	TRBV7-9	NA	TRBJ1-4	CASNRDENEKLFF	TGTGCCAGTAACAGAGACGAAAATGAAAAACTGTTTTTT
NA	TRBV30	NA	TRBJ2-1	CAWSVESGWYEQFF	TGTGCCTGGAGTGTAGAGTCAGGGTGGTATGAGCAGTTCTTC
NA	TRBV12-3/TRBV12-4	NA	TRBJ2-3	CASTRNTDTQYF	TGTGCCAGCACCAGAAACACAGATACGCAGTATTTT
NA	TRBV6-4	NA	TRBJ2-3	CASSAELAGGPDTQYF	TGTGCCAGCAGTGCGGAACTAGCCGGAGGGCCAGATACGCAGTATTTT
few	TRBV5-1	TRBD2	TRBJ2-1	CASSLAPSGSGGEQFF	TGCGCCAGCAGCTTGGCGCCTAGCGGGAGTGGTGGTGAGCAGTTCTTC
NA	TRBV7-8	TRBD2	TRBJ2-1	CASSRTSGILNEQFF	TGTGCCAGCAGCAGGACTAGCGGGATCCTCAATGAGCAGTTCTTC
NA	TRBV9	NA	TRBJ2-3	CASSVEGPSTDTQYF	TGTGCCAGCAGCGTAGAGGGGCCAAGCACAGATACGCAGTATTTT
few	TRBV6-5	TRBD1	TRBJ2-7	CASSESSPLPGQGAYEQYF	TGTGCCAGCAGCGAATCCAGCCCCTTACCGGGACAGGGGGCCTACGAGCAGTACTTC
NA	TRBV24-1	NA	TRBJ2-7	CATSDYRSYEQYF	TGTGCCACCAGTGATTACAGATCCTACGAGCAGTACTTC
NA	TRBV7-2	NA	TRBJ1-2	CASSLMGSNYGYTF	TGTGCCAGCAGCTTAATGGGTTCTAACTATGGCTACACCTTC
NA	TRBV20-1	TRBD1	TRBJ2-7	CSARRGTGFPEQYF	TGCAGTGCTAGAAGGGGGACAGGGTTCCCCGAGCAGTACTTC
few	TRBV6-5	NA	TRBJ1-1	CASSYSTVSNTEAFF	TGTGCCAGCAGTTACTCGACAGTGTCGAACACTGAAGCTTTCTTT
NA	TRBV12-3/TRBV12-4	NA	TRBJ2-5	CASSLVSLAGETQYF	TGTGCCAGCAGTTTAGTATCGCTAGCCGGGGAGACCCAGTACTTC
NA	TRBV11-2	TRBD1	TRBJ1-2	CASTPDRGYGYTF	TGTGCCAGCACCCCCGACAGGGGCTATGGCTACACCTTC
many	TRBV5-1	NA	TRBJ2-3	CASSFEGSDTQYF	TGCGCCAGCAGCTTTGAGGGTTCAGATACGCAGTATTTT
NA	TRBV5-1	NA	TRBJ2-3	CASSLAQAEGTQYF	TGCGCCAGCAGCTTGGCCCAGGCGGAGGGTACGCAGTATTTT
few	TRBV9	NA	TRBJ2-2	CASSVGGETGELFF	TGTGCCAGCAGCGTAGGTGGGGAGACCGGGGAGCTGTTTTTT
NA	TRBV5-1	TRBD2	TRBJ2-5	CASSLTSGGRETQYF	TGCGCCAGCAGCTTGACTAGCGGGGGTCGTGAGACCCAGTACTTC
NA	TRBV24-1	TRBD1	TRBJ1-1	CATSENPGQGPNTEAFF	TGTGCCACCAGTGAAAACCCCGGACAGGGACCGAACACTGAAGCTTTCTTT
many	TRBV7-8	NA	TRBJ1-1	CASSPRTLLMGTEAFF	TGTGCCAGCAGTCCCCGAACTCTTTTAATGGGAACTGAAGCTTTCTTT
NA	TRBV29-1	NA	TRBJ2-3	CSAVTGTDTQYF	TGCAGCGCCGTAACAGGGACAGATACGCAGTATTTT
NA	TRBV12-3/TRBV12-4	NA	TRBJ2-5	CASTPVMGGAETQYF	TGTGCCAGCACCCCAGTTATGGGGGGCGCGGAGACCCAGTACTTC
NA	TRBV7-9	TRBD2	TRBJ2-5	CASRQAGGPLYEETQYF	TGTGCCAGCAGGCAAGCGGGGGGGCCGTTGTATGAAGAGACCCAGTACTTC
NA	TRBV7-3	NA	TRBJ2-1	CASSHYVGEQRGPYNEQFF	TGTGCCAGCAGCCATTATGTGGGGGAACAGAGGGGTCCCTACAATGAGCAGTTCTTC
few	TRBV10-3	NA	TRBJ1-1	CAISESIAARLQAFF	TGTGCCATCAGTGAGTCGATTGCGGCTCGTCTCCAGGCTTTCTTT
few	TRBV12-3/TRBV12-4	NA	TRBJ1-4	CASSSGVATNEKLFF	TGTGCCAGCAGTTCGGGAGTTGCAACTAATGAAAAACTGTTTTTT
few	TRBV6-5	NA	TRBJ1-1	CASSLQRVTEAFF	TGTGCCAGCAGTTTACAAAGGGTCACTGAAGCTTTCTTT
few	TRBV4-1	TRBD1	TRBJ2-7	CASSQSPGQTYEQYF	TGCGCCAGCAGCCAAAGCCCGGGACAGACTTACGAGCAGTACTTC
few	TRBV7-3	TRBD2	TRBJ2-3	CASSSVAGLSTDTQYF	TGTGCCAGCAGCTCGGTAGCGGGCCTGAGCACAGATACGCAGTATTTT
NA	TRBV6-2/TRBV6-3	NA	TRBJ1-2	CASSYSGTIYGYTF	TGTGCCAGCAGTTACTCGGGGACCATTTATGGCTACACCTTC
many	TRBV5-6	NA	TRBJ1-1	CASSPEEVGAPLNTEAFF	TGTGCCAGCAGCCCGGAGGAGGTGGGGGCCCCTTTGAACACTGAAGCTTTCTTT
few	TRBV12-3/TRBV12-4	NA	TRBJ1-2	CASSFREFVYYGYTF	TGTGCCAGCAGTTTTCGGGAATTCGTCTACTATGGCTACACCTTC
NA	TRBV3-1	TRBD2	TRBJ2-1	CASSQTRDSGVYNEQFF	TGTGCCAGCAGCCAAACCCGAGATAGCGGGGTGTACAATGAGCAGTTCTTC
few	TRBV24-1	NA	TRBJ2-4	CATSDHSPRGGNIQYF	TGTGCCACCAGTGATCACAGCCCTCGTGGAGGTAACATTCAGTACTTC
few	TRBV5-4	NA	TRBJ1-2	CASSLEAGRGYTF	TGTGCCAGCAGCTTGGAGGCAGGAAGGGGCTACACCTTC
NA	TRBV27	NA	TRBJ2-2	CASSTRGGVWDRLNTGELFF	TGTGCCAGCAGTACCAGGGGGGGGGTCTGGGACAGACTGAACACCGGGGAGCTGTTTTTT
few	TRBV29-1	NA	TRBJ1-1	CTWGSRAGTEAFF	TGCACCTGGGGGAGCAGGGCTGGGACTGAAGCTTTCTTT
NA	TRBV7-9	NA	TRBJ1-1	CASRKDSLMNTEAFF	TGTGCCAGCAGGAAGGACAGCCTTATGAACACTGAAGCTTTCTTT
few	TRBV5-1	NA	TRBJ2-6	CASSLVETGANVLTF	TGCGCCAGCAGCTTGGTAGAAACTGGGGCCAACGTCCTGACTTTC
few	TRBV12-3/TRBV12-4	NA	TRBJ1-1	CASSLGAGIAEAFF	TGTGCCAGCAGTTTAGGCGCAGGGATTGCTGAAGCTTTCTTT
few	TRBV6-5	TRBD1	TRBJ2-1	CASYSYFDRGRKDEQFF	TGTGCCAGCTACTCTTACTTCGACAGGGGAAGGAAGGATGAGCAGTTCTTC
few	TRBV7-9	NA	TRBJ2-3	CASSKASSTDTQYF	TGTGCCAGCAGCAAGGCCTCTAGCACAGATACGCAGTATTTT
few	TRBV5-1	TRBD2	TRBJ2-5	CASSFGGRGQETQYF	TGCGCCAGCAGCTTCGGCGGGAGGGGACAAGAGACCCAGTACTTC
few	TRBV5-1	NA	TRBJ2-5	CASSLADGRTQYF	TGCGCCAGCAGCTTGGCAGACGGGAGGACCCAGTACTTC
NA	TRBV7-9	NA	TRBJ2-6	CASSLPDSSGANVLTF	TGTGCCAGCAGCTTACCGGACAGCTCTGGGGCCAACGTCCTGACTTTC
NA	TRBV19	TRBD2	TRBJ2-7	CASRITSGNTIYF	TGTGCCAGTAGAATTACTAGCGGGAACACCATCTACTTC
NA	TRBV5-1	TRBD2	TRBJ2-2	CASSSDAGVGTGELFF	TGCGCCAGCAGCTCGGACGCGGGAGTAGGGACCGGGGAGCTGTTTTTT